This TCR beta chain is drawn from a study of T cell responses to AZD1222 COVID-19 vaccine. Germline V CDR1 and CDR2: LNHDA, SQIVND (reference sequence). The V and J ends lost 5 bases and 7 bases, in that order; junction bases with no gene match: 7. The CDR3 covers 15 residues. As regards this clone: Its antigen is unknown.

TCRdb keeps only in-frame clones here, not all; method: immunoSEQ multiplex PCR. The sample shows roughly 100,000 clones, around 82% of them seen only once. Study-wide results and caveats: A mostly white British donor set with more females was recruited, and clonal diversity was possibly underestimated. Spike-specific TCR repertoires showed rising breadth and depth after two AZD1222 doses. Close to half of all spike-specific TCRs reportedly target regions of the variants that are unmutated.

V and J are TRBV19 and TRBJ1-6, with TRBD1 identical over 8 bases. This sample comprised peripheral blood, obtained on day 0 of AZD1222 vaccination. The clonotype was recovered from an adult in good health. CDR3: CASSGSTGGNSPLHF. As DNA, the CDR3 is TGTGCCAGTAGTGGCTCTACAGGGGGAAATTCACCCCTCCACTTT.